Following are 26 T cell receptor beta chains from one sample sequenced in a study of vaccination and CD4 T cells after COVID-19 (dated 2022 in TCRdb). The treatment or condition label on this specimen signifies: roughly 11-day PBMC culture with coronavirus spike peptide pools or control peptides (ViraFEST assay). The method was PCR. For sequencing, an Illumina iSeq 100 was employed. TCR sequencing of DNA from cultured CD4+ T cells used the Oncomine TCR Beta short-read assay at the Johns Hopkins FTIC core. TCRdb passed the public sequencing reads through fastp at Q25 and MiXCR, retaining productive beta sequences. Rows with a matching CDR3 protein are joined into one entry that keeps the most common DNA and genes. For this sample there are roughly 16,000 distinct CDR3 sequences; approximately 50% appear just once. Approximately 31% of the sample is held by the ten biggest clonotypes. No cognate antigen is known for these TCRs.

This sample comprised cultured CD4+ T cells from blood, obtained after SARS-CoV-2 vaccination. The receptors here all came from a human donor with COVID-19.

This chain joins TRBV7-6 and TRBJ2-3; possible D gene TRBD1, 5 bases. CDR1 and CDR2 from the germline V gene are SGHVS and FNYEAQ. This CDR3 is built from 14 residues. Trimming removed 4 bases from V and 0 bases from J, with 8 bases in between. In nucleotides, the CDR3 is TGTGCCAGCAGCTCGCAGGGTAGCACAGATACGCAGTATTTT. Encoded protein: CASSSQGSTDTQYF.

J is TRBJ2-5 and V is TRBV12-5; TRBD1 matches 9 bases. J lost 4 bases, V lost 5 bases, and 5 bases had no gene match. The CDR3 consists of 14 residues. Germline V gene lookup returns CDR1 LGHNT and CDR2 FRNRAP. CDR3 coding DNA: TGTGCTAGTGGTCATGGGACAGGGAGAGAGACCCAGTACTTC. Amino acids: CASGHGTGRETQYF.

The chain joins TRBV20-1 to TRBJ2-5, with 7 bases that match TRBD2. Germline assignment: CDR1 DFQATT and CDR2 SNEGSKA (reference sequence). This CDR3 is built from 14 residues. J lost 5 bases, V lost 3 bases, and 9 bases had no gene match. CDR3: CSASPRGEYETQYF. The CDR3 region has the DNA TGCAGTGCTAGCCCACGGGGGGAGTACGAGACCCAGTACTTC.

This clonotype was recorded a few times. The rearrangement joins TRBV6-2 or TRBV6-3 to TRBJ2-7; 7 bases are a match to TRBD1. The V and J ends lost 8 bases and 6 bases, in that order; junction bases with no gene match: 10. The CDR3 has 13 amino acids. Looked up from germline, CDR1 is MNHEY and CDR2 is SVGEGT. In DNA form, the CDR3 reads TGTGCCAGCCGAAGGGGGCAATGGCGCGAGCAGTACTTC. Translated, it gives CASRRGQWREQYF.

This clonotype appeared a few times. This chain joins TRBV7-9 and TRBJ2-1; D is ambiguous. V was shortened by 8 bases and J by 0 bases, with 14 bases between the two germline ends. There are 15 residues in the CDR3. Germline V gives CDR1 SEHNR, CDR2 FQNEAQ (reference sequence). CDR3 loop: CASGLVGGSYNEQFF. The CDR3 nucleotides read TGTGCCAGCGGATTAGTAGGTGGCTCCTACAATGAGCAGTTCTTC. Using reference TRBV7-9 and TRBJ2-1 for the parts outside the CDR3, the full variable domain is DTGVSQNPRHKITKRGQNVTFRCDPISEHNRLYWYRQTLGQGPEFLTYFQNEAQLEKSRLLSDRFSAERPKGSFSTLEIQRTEQGDSAMYLCASGLVGGSYNEQFFGPGTRLTVL.

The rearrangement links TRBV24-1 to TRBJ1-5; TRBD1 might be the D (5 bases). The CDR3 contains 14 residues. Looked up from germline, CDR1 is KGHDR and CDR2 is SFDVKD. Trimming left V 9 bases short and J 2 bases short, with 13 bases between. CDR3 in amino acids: CATSTGTGNQPQHF. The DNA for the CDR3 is TGTGCCACCTCCACCGGGACCGGCAATCAGCCCCAGCATTTT.

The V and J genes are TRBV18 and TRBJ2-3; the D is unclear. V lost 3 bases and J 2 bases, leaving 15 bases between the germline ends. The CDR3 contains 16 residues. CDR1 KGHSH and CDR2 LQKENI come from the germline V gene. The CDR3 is CASSPSRAVNTDTQYF. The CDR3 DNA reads TGTGCCAGCTCACCCTCAAGGGCGGTGAACACAGATACGCAGTATTTT.

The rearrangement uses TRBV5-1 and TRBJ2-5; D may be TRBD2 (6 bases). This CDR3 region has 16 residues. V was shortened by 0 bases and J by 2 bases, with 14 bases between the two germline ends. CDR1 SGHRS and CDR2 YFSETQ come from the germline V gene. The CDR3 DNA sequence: TGCGCCAGCAGCTTGGTCCTAGCGAGCCGACAAGAGACCCAGTACTTC. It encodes CASSLVLASRQETQYF.

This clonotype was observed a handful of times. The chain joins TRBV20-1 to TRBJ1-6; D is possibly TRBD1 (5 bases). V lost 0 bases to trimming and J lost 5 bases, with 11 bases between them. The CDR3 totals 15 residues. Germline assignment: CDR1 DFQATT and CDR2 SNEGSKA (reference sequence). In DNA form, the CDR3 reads TGCAGTGCTAGAGATCGAAGAGGGGATAATTCACCCCTCCACTTT. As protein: CSARDRRGDNSPLHF.

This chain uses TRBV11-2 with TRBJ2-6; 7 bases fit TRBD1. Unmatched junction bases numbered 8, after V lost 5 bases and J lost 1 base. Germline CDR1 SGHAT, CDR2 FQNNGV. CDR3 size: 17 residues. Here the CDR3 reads CASSLRDSLSGANVLTF. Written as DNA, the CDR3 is TGTGCCAGCAGCCTCCGGGACAGCCTATCTGGGGCCAACGTCCTGACTTTC.

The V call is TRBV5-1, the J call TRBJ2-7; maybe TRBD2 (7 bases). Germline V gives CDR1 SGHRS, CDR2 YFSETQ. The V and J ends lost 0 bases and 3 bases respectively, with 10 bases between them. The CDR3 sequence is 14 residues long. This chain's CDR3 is CASSLEGGGYEQYF. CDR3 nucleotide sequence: TGCGCCAGCAGCTTGGAAGGGGGGGGCTACGAGCAGTACTTC.

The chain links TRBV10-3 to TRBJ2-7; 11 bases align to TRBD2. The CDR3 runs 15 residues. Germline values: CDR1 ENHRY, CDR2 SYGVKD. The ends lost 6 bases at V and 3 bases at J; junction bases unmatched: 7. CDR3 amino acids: CAIRERLAGRYEQYF. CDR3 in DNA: TGTGCCATCAGGGAGAGACTAGCGGGGCGCTACGAGCAGTACTTC.

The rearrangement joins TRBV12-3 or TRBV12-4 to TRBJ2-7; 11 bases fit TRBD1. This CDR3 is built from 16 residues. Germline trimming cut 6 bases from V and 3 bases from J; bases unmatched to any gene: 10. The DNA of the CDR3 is TGTGCCAGCAGGCCTAACCCGGGACAGGGGGGCTACGAGCAGTACTTC. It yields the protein CASRPNPGQGGYEQYF.

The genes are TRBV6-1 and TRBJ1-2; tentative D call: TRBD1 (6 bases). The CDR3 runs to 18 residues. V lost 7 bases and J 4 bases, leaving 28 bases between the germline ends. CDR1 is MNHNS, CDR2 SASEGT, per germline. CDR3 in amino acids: CASTSKRGGGDGGYGYTF. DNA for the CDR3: TGTGCCAGCACCTCAAAGCGGGGGGGCGGCGATGGTGGCTATGGCTACACCTTC.

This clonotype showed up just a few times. The CDR3 bases are TGTGCCAGCAGACAAAGCGGGGTCGACTTCTACAATGAGCAGTTCTTC. Translation: CASRQSGVDFYNEQFF. The chain uses TRBV2 and TRBJ2-1, with 7 bases identical to TRBD2. V dropped 6 bases and J dropped 3; count of bases not matched to a gene: 11. The CDR3 is 16 amino acids. The germline V gene encodes CDR1 SNHLY and CDR2 FYNNEI.

The CDR3 DNA follows: TGTGCCAGCAGCTTAGCACGCGGCAGGGGATACGAGCAGTACTTC. It specifies CASSLARGRGYEQYF. This sequence joins TRBV7-8 and TRBJ2-7; D may be TRBD1 (6 bases). Germline V gene sequence: CDR1 SGHVS, CDR2 FQNEAQ. The V gene lost 0 bases and the J gene lost 4 bases, with 13 bases spanning the gap. The CDR3 consists of 15 residues.

The CDR3 DNA is TGCGCCAGCAGTGAGACGAACACCGGGGAGCTGTTTTTT. Amino acids: CASSETNTGELFF. This rearrangement joins TRBV10-1 to TRBJ2-2; D unresolved. The CDR3 totals 13 residues. V shed 2 bases and J shed 0 bases, with 1 base lying between them. Germline V gives CDR1 WNHNN, CDR2 SYGVQD (reference sequence).

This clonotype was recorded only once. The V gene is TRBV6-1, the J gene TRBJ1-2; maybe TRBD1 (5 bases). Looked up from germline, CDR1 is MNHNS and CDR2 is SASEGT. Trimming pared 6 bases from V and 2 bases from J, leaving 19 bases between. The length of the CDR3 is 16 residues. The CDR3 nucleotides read TGTGCCAGCAGCCGCCGTTTAGGGACTATCAACTATGGCTACACCTTC. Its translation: CASSRRLGTINYGYTF.

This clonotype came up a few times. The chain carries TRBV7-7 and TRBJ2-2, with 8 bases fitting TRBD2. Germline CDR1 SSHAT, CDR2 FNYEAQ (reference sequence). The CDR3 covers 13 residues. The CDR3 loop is CAAASGSTGELFF. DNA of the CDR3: TGTGCTGCGGCGAGCGGGAGCACCGGGGAGCTGTTTTTT.

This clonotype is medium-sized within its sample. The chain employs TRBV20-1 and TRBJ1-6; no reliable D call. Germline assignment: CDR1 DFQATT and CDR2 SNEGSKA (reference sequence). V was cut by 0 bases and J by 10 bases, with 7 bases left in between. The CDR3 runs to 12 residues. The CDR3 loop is CSARDLRSPLHF. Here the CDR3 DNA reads TGCAGTGCTAGAGATTTGCGCTCACCCCTCCACTTT.

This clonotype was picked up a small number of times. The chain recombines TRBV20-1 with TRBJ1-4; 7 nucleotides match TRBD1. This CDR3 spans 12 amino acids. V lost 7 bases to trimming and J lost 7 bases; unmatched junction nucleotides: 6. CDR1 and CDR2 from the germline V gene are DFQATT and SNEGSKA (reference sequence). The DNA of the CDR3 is TGCAGTGGGGGACAGAGAGGTGAAAAACTGTTTTTT. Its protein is CSGGQRGEKLFF.

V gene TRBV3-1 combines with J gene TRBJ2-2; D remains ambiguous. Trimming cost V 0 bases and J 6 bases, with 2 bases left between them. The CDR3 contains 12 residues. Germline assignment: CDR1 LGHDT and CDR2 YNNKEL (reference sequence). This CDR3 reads CASSQDAGELFF. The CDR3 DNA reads TGTGCCAGCAGCCAAGACGCCGGGGAGCTGTTTTTT.

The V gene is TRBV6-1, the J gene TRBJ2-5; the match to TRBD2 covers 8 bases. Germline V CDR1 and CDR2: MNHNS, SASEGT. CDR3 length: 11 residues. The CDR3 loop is CGTGTRETQYF. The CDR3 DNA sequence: TGTGGAACAGGGACTAGAGAGACCCAGTACTTC.

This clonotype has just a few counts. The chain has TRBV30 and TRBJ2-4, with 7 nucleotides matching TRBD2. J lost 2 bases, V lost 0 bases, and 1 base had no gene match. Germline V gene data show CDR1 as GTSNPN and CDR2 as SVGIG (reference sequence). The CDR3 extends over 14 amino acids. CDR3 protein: CAWSVGTTKNIQYF. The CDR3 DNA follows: TGTGCCTGGAGTGTAGGGACTACCAAAAACATTCAGTACTTC.

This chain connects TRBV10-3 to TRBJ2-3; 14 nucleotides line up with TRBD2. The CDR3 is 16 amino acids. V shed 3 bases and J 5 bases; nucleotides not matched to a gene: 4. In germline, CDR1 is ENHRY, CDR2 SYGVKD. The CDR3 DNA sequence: TGTGCCATCAGTGACAGGACTAGCGGGGGGTTAGATACGCAGTATTTT. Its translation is CAISDRTSGGLDTQYF.

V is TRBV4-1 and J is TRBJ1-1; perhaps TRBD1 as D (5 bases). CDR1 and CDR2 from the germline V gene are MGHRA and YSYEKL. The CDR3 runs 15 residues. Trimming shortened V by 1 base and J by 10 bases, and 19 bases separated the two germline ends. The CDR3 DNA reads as TGCGCCAGCAGCCAAGGAGCGTCAGAGGGGCGCGGAGCTTTCTTT. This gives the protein CASSQGASEGRGAFF.